This is a list of T cell receptor beta chains from one sample in a study of blood T cell repertoires in COVID-19. The protocol was immunoSEQ multiplex PCR, while the TCRdb copy is restricted to in-frame clones and leaves out a portion. Of approximately 260,000 clones in the sample, roughly four fifths are singletons; the top ten hold approximately 13%. The sample was peripheral blood. These receptors originate from an older woman with active or convalescent COVID-19. Each CDR3 is given with its conserved first and last residue. D genes are given only for firm matches. Clone size appears in some rows only: once, few, many, or a class for an expanded clone.

v_call: TRBV3-1/TRBV3-2; d_call: TRBD1; clone_size: NA; j_call: TRBJ1-6; cdr3_aa: CASSRTGGSPLHF; cdr3_nt: TGTGCCAGCAGCCGGACAGGGGGCTCACCCCTCCACTTT
v_call: TRBV6-2/TRBV6-3; d_call: TRBD1; clone_size: few; j_call: TRBJ1-6; cdr3_aa: CASSYQGGRDNSPLHF; cdr3_nt: TGTGCCAGCAGTTACCAGGGGGGAAGGGATAATTCACCCCTCCACTTT
v_call: TRBV7-2; d_call: TRBD1; clone_size: NA; j_call: TRBJ1-5; cdr3_aa: CASSLGTDAYSNQPQHF; cdr3_nt: TGTGCCAGCAGCCTAGGGACAGACGCCTATAGCAATCAGCCCCAGCATTTT
v_call: TRBV6-6; d_call: TRBD1; clone_size: NA; j_call: TRBJ1-1; cdr3_aa: CASSYQGALNTEAFF; cdr3_nt: TGTGCCAGCAGTTACCAGGGGGCTTTGAACACTGAAGCTTTCTTT
v_call: TRBV12-3/TRBV12-4; d_call: NA; clone_size: NA; j_call: TRBJ1-5; cdr3_aa: CASSSYRDQPQHF; cdr3_nt: TGTGCCAGCAGTAGCTACAGGGATCAGCCCCAGCATTTT
v_call: TRBV24-1; d_call: NA; clone_size: few; j_call: TRBJ2-1; cdr3_aa: CATSDRTAADEQFF; cdr3_nt: TGTGCCACCAGTGATCGGACAGCGGCGGATGAGCAGTTCTTC
v_call: TRBV6-1; d_call: TRBD1; clone_size: NA; j_call: TRBJ1-5; cdr3_aa: CASSEAGQGHHQPQHF; cdr3_nt: TGTGCCAGCAGTGAAGCGGGACAGGGACACCATCAGCCCCAGCATTTT
v_call: TRBV6-5; d_call: NA; clone_size: NA; j_call: TRBJ1-2; cdr3_aa: CASRPRGSSYGYTF; cdr3_nt: TGTGCCAGCAGGCCCCGCGGGTCATCCTATGGCTACACCTTC
v_call: TRBV29-1; d_call: NA; clone_size: NA; j_call: TRBJ1-2; cdr3_aa: CSAVGRGRDYGYTF; cdr3_nt: TGCAGCGCCGTTGGTCGGGGGAGGGACTATGGCTACACCTTC
v_call: TRBV6-5; d_call: TRBD2; clone_size: NA; j_call: TRBJ2-3; cdr3_aa: CASSYSRGGDTQYF; cdr3_nt: TGTGCCAGCAGTTACTCCCGGGGGGGAGATACGCAGTATTTT
v_call: TRBV19; d_call: TRBD1; clone_size: NA; j_call: TRBJ2-7; cdr3_aa: CASSPGSRGSDEQYF; cdr3_nt: TGTGCCAGTAGTCCAGGGTCCAGGGGGTCTGACGAGCAGTACTTC
v_call: TRBV18; d_call: NA; clone_size: few; j_call: TRBJ1-4; cdr3_aa: CASSPGKGNEKLFF; cdr3_nt: TGTGCCAGCTCACCCGGGAAAGGGAATGAAAAACTGTTTTTT
v_call: TRBV7-3; d_call: TRBD1; clone_size: NA; j_call: TRBJ1-2; cdr3_aa: CASSLTQGGQLAGYTF; cdr3_nt: TGTGCCAGCAGCCTTACCCAAGGGGGACAGCTCGCCGGCTACACCTTC
v_call: TRBV2; d_call: NA; clone_size: NA; j_call: TRBJ1-5; cdr3_aa: CASSAPVSNQPQHF; cdr3_nt: TGTGCCAGCAGTGCCCCGGTGAGCAATCAGCCCCAGCATTTT
v_call: TRBV3-1/TRBV3-2; d_call: NA; clone_size: once; j_call: TRBJ1-2; cdr3_aa: CATIGGAVYYGYTF; cdr3_nt: TGTGCCACCATTGGGGGGGCCGTGTACTATGGCTACACCTTC
v_call: TRBV5-1; d_call: NA; clone_size: NA; j_call: TRBJ1-4; cdr3_aa: CASSLTPVSTAGNEKLFF; cdr3_nt: TGCGCCAGCAGCTTGACCCCCGTGTCGACAGCGGGAAATGAAAAACTGTTTTTT
v_call: TRBV6-5; d_call: TRBD1; clone_size: NA; j_call: TRBJ2-1; cdr3_aa: CASHDRGYYNEQFF; cdr3_nt: TGTGCCAGCCACGACAGGGGATACTACAATGAGCAGTTCTTC
v_call: TRBV21-1; d_call: NA; clone_size: NA; j_call: TRBJ2-2; cdr3_aa: CASSKGRPRDRASVTNTGELFF; cdr3_nt: TGTGCCAGCAGCAAGGGGAGGCCTCGGGACAGGGCCTCTGTTACGAACACCGGGGAGCTGTTTTTT
v_call: TRBV3-1/TRBV3-2; d_call: TRBD2; clone_size: NA; j_call: TRBJ2-5; cdr3_aa: CASSQRRGGRETQYF; cdr3_nt: TGTGCCAGCAGCCAACGACGGGGGGGCCGAGAGACCCAGTACTTC
v_call: TRBV4-1; d_call: NA; clone_size: NA; j_call: TRBJ1-5; cdr3_aa: CASSQEGARGNQPQHF; cdr3_nt: TGCGCCAGCAGCCAAGAGGGGGCGCGGGGCAATCAGCCCCAGCATTTT
v_call: TRBV6-5; d_call: NA; clone_size: NA; j_call: TRBJ1-3; cdr3_aa: CASSYRRAGNTIYF; cdr3_nt: TGTGCCAGCAGTTACAGGAGGGCTGGAAACACCATATATTTT
v_call: TRBV28; d_call: TRBD1; clone_size: NA; j_call: TRBJ1-6; cdr3_aa: CASSRGDRVWVGSPLHF; cdr3_nt: TGTGCCAGCAGCCGTGGAGACAGGGTCTGGGTTGGGTCACCCCTCCACTTT
v_call: TRBV27; d_call: NA; clone_size: few; j_call: TRBJ1-1; cdr3_aa: CASSLHPTANTEAFF; cdr3_nt: TGTGCCAGCAGTCTTCACCCGACAGCGAACACTGAAGCTTTCTTT
v_call: TRBV19; d_call: NA; clone_size: few; j_call: TRBJ2-6; cdr3_aa: CASSMSRDFPSGANVLTF; cdr3_nt: TGTGCCAGTAGTATGTCCAGGGATTTCCCTTCTGGGGCCAACGTCCTGACTTTC
v_call: TRBV6-5; d_call: NA; clone_size: NA; j_call: TRBJ2-7; cdr3_aa: CASSPRGSEQYF; cdr3_nt: TGTGCCAGCAGTCCCAGGGGAAGCGAGCAGTACTTC
v_call: TRBV6-6; d_call: NA; clone_size: NA; j_call: TRBJ2-3; cdr3_aa: CASSRPNADTQYF; cdr3_nt: TGTGCCAGCAGTCGACCCAACGCGGATACGCAGTATTTT
v_call: TRBV9; d_call: TRBD1; clone_size: NA; j_call: TRBJ2-6; cdr3_aa: CASSARQGAGANVLTF; cdr3_nt: TGTGCCAGCAGCGCTCGACAGGGCGCTGGGGCCAACGTCCTGACTTTC
v_call: TRBV6-5; d_call: TRBD1; clone_size: NA; j_call: TRBJ2-1; cdr3_aa: CASSYGTGSYNEQFF; cdr3_nt: TGTGCCAGCAGTTACGGGACAGGGTCCTACAATGAGCAGTTCTTC
v_call: TRBV6-6; d_call: NA; clone_size: NA; j_call: TRBJ1-2; cdr3_aa: CASSRDFSNSNYGYTF; cdr3_nt: TGTGCCAGCAGCCGGGACTTCTCTAATTCCAACTATGGCTACACCTTC
v_call: TRBV5-1; d_call: TRBD1; clone_size: NA; j_call: TRBJ2-2; cdr3_aa: CASSLGGTANTGELFF; cdr3_nt: TGCGCCAGCAGCTTGGGGGGGACAGCTAACACCGGGGAGCTGTTTTTT
v_call: TRBV13; d_call: NA; clone_size: NA; j_call: TRBJ1-2; cdr3_aa: CASSFSNPGAEGYGYTF; cdr3_nt: TGTGCCAGCAGCTTCTCGAATCCAGGGGCCGAGGGATATGGCTACACCTTC
v_call: TRBV2; d_call: TRBD1; clone_size: NA; j_call: TRBJ1-1; cdr3_aa: CASSRTGGAMNTEAFF; cdr3_nt: TGTGCCAGCAGTCGGACAGGGGGCGCAATGAACACTGAAGCTTTCTTT
v_call: TRBV18; d_call: NA; clone_size: once; j_call: TRBJ1-5; cdr3_aa: CASSPVGQGRQPQHF; cdr3_nt: TGTGCCAGCTCACCAGTCGGCCAGGGAAGGCAGCCCCAGCATTTT
v_call: TRBV5-1; d_call: NA; clone_size: NA; j_call: TRBJ2-2; cdr3_aa: CASSFAGTNTGELFF; cdr3_nt: TGCGCCAGCAGCTTTGCAGGGACAAACACCGGGGAGCTGTTTTTT
v_call: TRBV5-1; d_call: TRBD1; clone_size: NA; j_call: TRBJ1-2; cdr3_aa: CASSLDGTGPNYTF; cdr3_nt: TGCGCCAGCAGCTTGGACGGGACAGGGCCCAACTACACCTTC
v_call: TRBV5-1; d_call: NA; clone_size: NA; j_call: TRBJ2-7; cdr3_aa: CASRAGITYEQYF; cdr3_nt: TGCGCCAGCAGAGCAGGGATAACCTACGAGCAGTACTTC
v_call: TRBV5-5; d_call: TRBD1; clone_size: NA; j_call: TRBJ1-2; cdr3_aa: CASSRPTGFGYTF; cdr3_nt: TGTGCCAGCAGCCGTCCGACAGGGTTTGGCTACACCTTC
v_call: TRBV5-1; d_call: TRBD1; clone_size: NA; j_call: TRBJ2-1; cdr3_aa: CASSPDRDYNEQFF; cdr3_nt: TGCGCCAGCAGCCCGGACAGGGATTACAATGAGCAGTTCTTC